This TCR beta chain appears in the sequencing data of a study of blood T cell repertoires in COVID-19. In the study overall: Italy, Spain and the United States were the sources of the convalescent and acute COVID-19 samples. T cells, B-cell-depleted T cells, or PBMCs supplied cDNA or gDNA.

As originally analysed: Reference gene primer amplification gave nucleated cell count estimates. Some clones are missing from TCRdb's copy, which holds only in-frame ones; the method was immunoSEQ multiplex PCR. The V and J calls and clone size were taken over from that table, and D and trimming were inferred from the DNA. This table has tens of thousands of clones, 90% appearing once. Trimming pared 3 bases from V and 7 bases from J, leaving 7 bases between. CDR3 size: 11 residues. This clone was found once. The clonotype originates from a man aged 60 to 69 with acute or convalescent COVID-19. The sample consisted of peripheral blood. The V call is TRBV12-3 or TRBV12-4, the J call TRBJ2-7, with D tentatively TRBD2 (5 bases). The CDR3 region has the DNA TGTGCCAGCAGTTTTAGAGGGGAGCAGTACTTC. Translation gives CASSFRGEQYF.